These 11 T cell receptor beta chains came from one sample sequenced in a study of T cells in localized non-small cell lung cancer. Here immunoSEQ multiplex PCR was the method, and the copy in TCRdb shows in-frame clones only, minus some. The table shows some 40,000 clones, with over 85% occurring only once. Here the sequenced sample was peripheral blood, taken before any cancer treatment. These TCRs come from a female donor over 55 with stage I lung adenocarcinoma.

J is TRBJ2-7 and V is TRBV20-1; D uncertain. This CDR3 contains 11 residues. The V gene's germline CDR1 is DFQATT and CDR2 SNEGSKA (reference sequence). V lost 3 bases, J lost 1 base, and 4 bases lay in between. The CDR3 sequence: CSASVSYEQYV. Written as DNA, the CDR3 is TGCAGTGCTAGTGTTTCCTACGAGCAGTACGTC.

The V call is TRBV25-1, the J call TRBJ1-4; D may be TRBD1 (5 bases). The CDR3 has 14 amino acids. V gave up 0 bases and J gave up 6 bases, with 8 bases separating them. Germline V gives CDR1 MGHDK, CDR2 SYGVNS. The CDR3 nucleotides are TGTGCCAGCAGTGAATATAAAGGGGATGAAAAACTGTTTTTT. Encoded protein: CASSEYKGDEKLFF.

J is TRBJ2-7 and V is TRBV27; no firm D call. Germline CDR1 is MNHEY and CDR2 is SMNVEV (reference sequence). With 6 bases removed from V and 5 bases from J, the gap between germline ends came to 17 bases. The CDR3 runs 14 residues. In DNA form, the CDR3 reads TGTGCCAGCAGCACCGGGCCCGGGTATCACGAGCAGTACTTC. Its protein product is CASSTGPGYHEQYF.

The V gene is TRBV6-4, the J gene TRBJ2-3; tentative D call: TRBD2 (6 bases). Trimming took 4 bases from V and 0 from J, leaving 8 bases between them. The germline V gene encodes CDR1 MRHNA and CDR2 SNTAGT. This CDR3 has 14 residues. CDR3 in DNA: TGTGCCAGCAGTGCACTAGCAAGCACAGATACGCAGTATTTT. Translated, it gives CASSALASTDTQYF.

The chain combines TRBV6-6 with TRBJ1-1, with TRBD1 matching 7 bases. V dropped 4 bases and J dropped 5; count of bases not matched to a gene: 7. The CDR3 covers 14 residues. Germline CDR1 is MNHNY and CDR2 is SVGAGI (reference sequence). The CDR3 region has the DNA TGTGCCAGCAGTTCGGCCAGGGGGTCGACTGAAGCTTTCTTT. This codes for CASSSARGSTEAFF.

This clone came up once. The chain uses TRBV9 and TRBJ2-7; no clear D. Germline V gives CDR1 SGDLS, CDR2 YYNGEE. The ends were cut back, 2 bases at V and 0 bases at J, with 12 bases in the middle. The CDR3 is made up of 15 amino acids. CDR3 loop: CASSVGVTPSYEQYF. In nucleotides, the CDR3 is TGTGCCAGCAGCGTTGGGGTTACTCCCTCCTACGAGCAGTACTTC.

The V and J genes are TRBV5-4 and TRBJ1-1, with a weak D call TRBD1 (6 bases). Trimming pared 4 bases from V and 2 bases from J, leaving 15 bases between. Germline CDR1 SGHNT, CDR2 YYREEE (reference sequence). CDR3 length: 15 amino acids. CDR3 sequence reads: CASSRAEGGNTEAFF. For the CDR3, the DNA is TGTGCCAGCAGCCGCGCGGAGGGGGGTAACACTGAAGCTTTCTTT.

The V call is TRBV19, the J call TRBJ2-1; D is uncertain. The length of the CDR3 is 14 residues. Germline lookup yields CDR1 LNHDA and CDR2 SQIVND (reference sequence). V lost 3 bases to trimming and J lost 5 bases, with 11 bases between them. CDR3 residues: CASSIRYLDNEQFF. In DNA form, the CDR3 reads TGTGCCAGTAGTATTCGGTATCTCGACAATGAGCAGTTCTTC.

This clone was found a few times. V and J are TRBV27 and TRBJ2-7; a possible D gene is TRBD1 (6 bases). The CDR3 is made up of 14 amino acids. CDR1 and CDR2 from the germline V gene are MNHEY and SMNVEV (reference sequence). Between the trimmed V and J ends, which lost 2 bases and 6 bases, there was a span of 14 bases. The chain's CDR3 is CASSLVAGATEQYF. CDR3 nucleotides: TGTGCCAGCAGTTTAGTGGCAGGGGCAACCGAGCAGTACTTC.

The chain recombines TRBV4-2 with TRBJ1-4, with a tentative D call TRBD1 (6 bases). V shed 7 bases and J shed 0 bases, with 24 bases lying between them. CDR3 size: 19 residues. CDR1 and CDR2 (germline): LGHNA, YNFKEQ. Here the CDR3 DNA reads TGTGCCAGCATCACGACCGCCTTTAAGGGGGTTGCAACTAATGAAAAACTGTTTTTT. Protein: CASITTAFKGVATNEKLFF.

The V call is TRBV19, the J call TRBJ1-2; D unclear. Germline V gene data show CDR1 as LNHDA and CDR2 as SQIVND (reference sequence). CDR3 length: 18 residues. Trimming cost V 7 bases and J 2 bases, with 26 bases left between them. The CDR3 reads CASNPLRPGGGTNYGYTF. The CDR3 DNA reads TGTGCCAGTAACCCATTGAGGCCAGGCGGCGGCACCAACTATGGCTACACCTTC.